Shown below are 25 T cell receptor beta chains from a single sample sequenced in a study of T cell repertoires in cytomegalovirus infection. One entry per CDR3 protein, called by TCRdb with MiXCR from the reads. In the table there are some 590,000 distinct CDR3 sequences, about 40% of which are singletons. Their specific antigens are unknown. The input for sequencing was cultured PBMCs, taken from culture after CMV antigen stimulation. The receptors shown here come from a human donor in good health (CMV status not recorded). Some clones in this sample may be carry-over from other donors' samples.

This clonotype was seen a few times. The chain links TRBV19 to TRBJ2-3; tentative D call: TRBD1 (5 bases). From germline, CDR1 is LNHDA and CDR2 SQIVND (reference sequence). CDR3 size: 15 residues. The ends were cut back, 8 bases at V and 0 bases at J, with 15 bases in the middle. CDR3 in amino acids: CASAPRQYSTDTQYF. The CDR3 nucleotides read TGTGCCAGTGCACCCCGACAGTATAGCACAGATACGCAGTATTTT.

This chain uses TRBV20-1 with TRBJ2-1; 7 nucleotides line up with TRBD2. J was trimmed by 3 bases and V by 6 bases; bases with no gene match: 8. The germline CDR1 and CDR2 sequences are DFQATT and SNEGSKA (reference sequence). This CDR3 has 14 amino acids. CDR3 DNA: TGCAGTGCGCTCCGGACTAGGGTCTACAATGAGCAGTTCTTC. This sequence encodes CSALRTRVYNEQFF.

The chain couples TRBV2 to TRBJ1-1; 7 nucleotides match TRBD1. The V segment lost 3 bases and the J segment 1 base; nucleotides outside the gene matches: 5. The CDR3 consists of 15 residues. CDR1 SNHLY and CDR2 FYNNEI come from the germline V gene. CDR3 nucleotide sequence: TGTGCCAGCAGTGAGAGGGGGCACGCGAACACTGAAGCTTTCTTT. Its protein product is CASSERGHANTEAFF.

This clonotype has only a few counts. The chain links TRBV7-9 to TRBJ2-7, with 9 bases that match TRBD1. CDR3 length equals 15 residues. Germline V gene sequence: CDR1 SEHNR, CDR2 FQNEAQ (reference sequence). The trim removed 6 bases at V and 5 bases at J, leaving 11 bases unmatched. CDR3 nucleotides: TGTGCCAGCAGTCTGTGGGGGACAGGGACCAACGAGCAGTACTTC. Amino acid sequence: CASSLWGTGTNEQYF.

V usage is TRBV25-1 and J usage is TRBJ1-1, with D unclear. CDR1 MGHDK and CDR2 SYGVNS come from the germline V gene. V was cut by 7 bases and J by 1 base, with 4 bases left in between. The CDR3 sequence is 11 residues long. The CDR3 DNA reads TGTGCCAGCATCAGGAACACTGAAGCTTTCTTT. Encoded protein: CASIRNTEAFF. Full variable domain (remainder filled in from reference TRBV25-1 and TRBJ1-1): EADIYQTPRYLVIGTGKKITLECSQTMGHDKMYWYQQDPGMELHLIHYSYGVNSTEKGDLSSESTVSRIRTEHFPLTLESARPSHTSQYLCASIRNTEAFFGQGTRLTVV.

J is TRBJ2-1 and V is TRBV7-9; possibly TRBD1 or TRBD2 for D (5 bases each). This CDR3 region has 14 residues. Per the germline V gene, CDR1 is SEHNR and CDR2 is FQNEAQ (reference sequence). The V end lost 5 bases, the J end lost 7 bases, and 15 bases lay between the germline ends. This chain's CDR3 is CASSPRDRRNEQFF. CDR3 in DNA: TGTGCCAGCAGCCCGAGGGACCGCCGTAATGAGCAGTTCTTC.

The chain combines TRBV2 with TRBJ1-4; 9 positions match TRBD1. CDR3 length: 19 residues. Looked up from germline, CDR1 is SNHLY and CDR2 is FYNNEI. The V and J ends lost 4 bases and 3 bases, in that order; junction bases with no gene match: 15. The DNA for the CDR3 is TGTGCCAGCAGTGGGGGGACAGGGTTAATATCAGGAGCTAATGAAAAACTGTTTTTT. It codes for CASSGGTGLISGANEKLFF.

This clonotype was detected only a few times. At one end, the junction sequence differs from germline, possibly due to a read error. The rearrangement joins TRBV12-3 or TRBV12-4 to TRBJ2-3, with TRBD1 as a possible D gene (5 bases). The CDR3 is 14 amino acids. Here the CDR3 DNA reads TGTGCCAGCACGATGGGTAGCCGCACAGGTACGCAGTATTTT. Residues: CASTMGSRTGTQYF.

The V gene is TRBV11-2, the J gene TRBJ1-6, with D hard to call. V shed 3 bases and J shed 8 bases, with 8 bases lying between them. CDR1 SGHAT and CDR2 FQNNGV come from the germline V gene. This CDR3 has 13 amino acids. CDR3 sequence: CASSFGRHSPLHF. The CDR3, as DNA: TGTGCCAGCAGCTTCGGGAGGCATTCACCCCTCCACTTT.

This clonotype has a count of ten or more. This chain uses TRBV7-2 with TRBJ1-5; D is perhaps TRBD1 (5 bases). Germline V CDR1 and CDR2: SGHTA, FQGNSA. V was trimmed by 2 bases and J by 4 bases, leaving 12 bases between them. The CDR3 covers 15 residues. The CDR3 protein is CASSLQRGENQPQHF. The CDR3 bases are TGTGCCAGCAGCTTACAGCGGGGGGAGAATCAGCCCCAGCATTTT.

The count of this clonotype is one. This rearrangement joins TRBV10-3 to TRBJ2-7; possible D gene TRBD1, 6 bases. The germline V gene encodes CDR1 ENHRY and CDR2 SYGVKD. This CDR3 spans 15 amino acids. V lost 2 bases and J lost 6, with 17 bases in between. CDR3 sequence reads: CAISEITITGLEQYF. The CDR3 DNA follows: TGTGCCATCAGTGAGATTACAATAACAGGGCTCGAGCAGTACTTC.

A few counts support this clonotype. The chain combines TRBV7-6 with TRBJ2-5; 8 bases map to TRBD2. The CDR3 totals 14 residues. With V trimmed by 6 bases and J by 4 bases, 7 bases remained unmatched. Per germline, CDR1 SGHVS and CDR2 FNYEAQ. The CDR3: CASRRRGGSETQYF. The CDR3 DNA reads TGTGCCAGCAGGCGCCGGGGGGGATCAGAGACCCAGTACTTC.

This clonotype was recorded at least ten times. The chain is built from TRBV7-2 and TRBJ1-6, with D unresolved. Trimming cost V 1 base and J 0 bases, with 13 bases left between them. The germline CDR1 and CDR2 sequences are SGHTA and FQGNSA. The length of the CDR3 is 18 residues. CDR3 DNA: TGTGCCAGCAGCTTAGTTCCGGCGACGAGCTCCTATAATTCACCCCTCCACTTT. It encodes CASSLVPATSSYNSPLHF.

This clonotype was recorded only once. The J gene is TRBJ2-2, the V gene TRBV18, with D perhaps matching TRBD1 or TRBD2 (6 bases each). Germline V CDR1 and CDR2: KGHSH, LQKENI. Trimming shortened V by 3 bases and J by 5 bases, and 13 bases separated the two germline ends. The CDR3 covers 15 residues. CDR3 nucleotides: TGTGCCAGCTCACCGGGACAAAGCGGGACCGGGGAGCTGTTTTTT. Amino acids: CASSPGQSGTGELFF.

The V call is TRBV10-2, the J call TRBJ2-7; no clear D. CDR1 is WSHSY, CDR2 SAAADI, per germline. The CDR3 is 12 amino acids. The V end lost 6 bases, the J end lost 6 bases, and 12 bases lay between the germline ends. Here the CDR3 reads CASSVTRTEQYF. The CDR3 bases are TGCGCCAGCAGCGTGACACGGACCGAGCAGTACTTC.

There are a few counts of this clonotype. The V and J genes are TRBV7-2 and TRBJ2-3; 11 bases line up with TRBD2. CDR1 is SGHTA and CDR2 is FQGNSA in the germline V gene. The CDR3 is 16 amino acids. J gave up 6 bases and V 5 bases, and 10 bases lay outside the gene matches. In nucleotides, the CDR3 is TGTGCCAGCAGCCGTGGGACTAGCGGATTGGCGGATACGCAGTATTTT. Translation gives CASSRGTSGLADTQYF.

V gene TRBV12-3 or TRBV12-4 combines with J gene TRBJ2-1, with D possibly matching TRBD2 (6 bases). This CDR3 has 15 amino acids. With 0 bases removed from V and 8 bases from J, the gap between germline ends came to 14 bases. The CDR3 is CASSLARGQPHEQFF. The CDR3, as DNA: TGTGCCAGCAGTTTAGCGCGGGGCCAGCCACATGAGCAGTTCTTC.

The genes are TRBV20-1 and TRBJ2-2, with D hard to call. The germline CDR1 and CDR2 sequences are DFQATT and SNEGSKA (reference sequence). Trimming removed 0 bases at V and 1 base at J, with 12 bases between. The CDR3 is made up of 16 amino acids. CDR3 in DNA: TGCAGTGCTAGAGATTTGGATCGTTTGAACACCGGGGAGCTGTTTTTT. This gives the protein CSARDLDRLNTGELFF.

The chain has TRBV11-3 and TRBJ2-1; perhaps TRBD2 as D (6 bases). This CDR3 has 13 residues. With 5 bases removed from V and 10 bases from J, the gap between germline ends came to 15 bases. Germline V lookup: CDR1 SGHNT, CDR2 YENEEA. The CDR3 nucleotides read TGTGCCAGCAGCCGAAAATCCGGGGGAGAGCAGTTCTTC. This sequence encodes CASSRKSGGEQFF.

V gene TRBV7-8 combines with J gene TRBJ2-5; D gene unclear. There are 14 residues in the CDR3. The germline gives CDR1 SGHVS, CDR2 FQNEAQ. Deletions cut 4 bases from V and 5 bases from J, with 14 bases between. CDR3 protein: CASSSRSQGETQYF. CDR3 DNA sequence: TGTGCCAGCAGCTCCCGTTCTCAAGGGGAGACCCAGTACTTC.

This clonotype turned up a few times. V gene TRBV6-2 or TRBV6-3 combines with J gene TRBJ2-7; D not certain. CDR1 MNHEY and CDR2 SVGEGT come from the germline V gene. The CDR3 is made up of 14 amino acids. V was cut by 7 bases and J by 2 bases, with 15 bases left in between. The DNA for the CDR3 is TGTGCCAGCAAAGGCGTCTCAGCCGCCTACGAGCAGTACTTC. Protein product: CASKGVSAAYEQYF.

This clonotype appeared a few times. The chain joins TRBV10-3 to TRBJ2-2; tentatively, D is TRBD1 (6 bases). This CDR3 is built from 15 residues. Per germline, CDR1 ENHRY and CDR2 SYGVKD. The ends were cut back, 6 bases at V and 4 bases at J, with 15 bases in the middle. CDR3 DNA sequence: TGTGCCATCAGCGCTTCAGGGGAGCCCACCGGGGAGCTGTTTTTT. Protein: CAISASGEPTGELFF.

This clonotype occurred a few times. The chain employs TRBV6-5 and TRBJ2-2, with 8 bases lining up with TRBD1. Unmatched junction bases numbered 5, after V lost 8 bases and J lost 0 bases. The germline V gene has CDR1 MNHEY and CDR2 SVGAGI. CDR3 size: 15 residues. CDR3 loop: CASRSGGANTGELFF. CDR3 DNA sequence: TGTGCCAGCCGCTCAGGGGGCGCGAACACCGGGGAGCTGTTTTTT.

The rearrangement links TRBV25-1 to TRBJ2-1; D is perhaps TRBD2 (7 bases). From germline, CDR1 is MGHDK and CDR2 SYGVNS. V was pared by 2 bases and J by 9 bases, with 20 bases between. CDR3 length equals 16 residues. Here the CDR3 DNA reads TGTGCCAGCAGTGAACTGGGAAAGGGGGAGGGGGTTGAGCAGTTCTTC. Its translation is CASSELGKGEGVEQFF.

The chain links TRBV7-8 to TRBJ2-7; 7 bases are a match to TRBD2. CDR1 and CDR2 (germline): SGHVS, FQNEAQ. This CDR3 region has 14 residues. The V gene end was trimmed by 2 bases and the J gene end by 5 bases; junction bases not matched to a gene: 6. The CDR3 sequence: CASSLWRESDEQYF. The CDR3, as DNA: TGTGCCAGCAGCTTATGGCGGGAGTCTGACGAGCAGTACTTC.